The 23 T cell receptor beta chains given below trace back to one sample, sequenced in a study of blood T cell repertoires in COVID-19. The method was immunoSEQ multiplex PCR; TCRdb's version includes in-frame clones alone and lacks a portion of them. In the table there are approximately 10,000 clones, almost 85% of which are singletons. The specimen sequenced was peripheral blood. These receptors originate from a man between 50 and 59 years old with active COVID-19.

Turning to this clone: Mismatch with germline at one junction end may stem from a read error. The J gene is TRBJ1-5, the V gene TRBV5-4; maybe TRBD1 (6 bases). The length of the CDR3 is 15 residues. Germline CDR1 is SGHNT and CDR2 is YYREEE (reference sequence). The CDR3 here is CASCLGGGRGQPQHF. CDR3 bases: TGTGCCAGCTGCTTGGGCGGGGGTAGGGGGCAGCCCCAGCATTTT.

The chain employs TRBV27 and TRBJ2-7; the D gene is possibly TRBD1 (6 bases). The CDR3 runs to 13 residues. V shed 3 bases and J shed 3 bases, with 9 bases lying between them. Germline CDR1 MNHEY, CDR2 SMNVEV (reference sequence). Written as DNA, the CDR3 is TGTGCCAGCAGTTTCCAAGGGGGCTACGAGCAGTACTTC. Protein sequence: CASSFQGGYEQYF.

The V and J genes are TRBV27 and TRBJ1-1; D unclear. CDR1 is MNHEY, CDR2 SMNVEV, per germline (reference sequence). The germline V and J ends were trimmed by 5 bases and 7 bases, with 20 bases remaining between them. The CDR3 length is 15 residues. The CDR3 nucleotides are TGTGCCAGCAGTGCCGAAAGCCTCGGGAGTAGTGAAGCTTTCTTT. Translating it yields CASSAESLGSSEAFF.

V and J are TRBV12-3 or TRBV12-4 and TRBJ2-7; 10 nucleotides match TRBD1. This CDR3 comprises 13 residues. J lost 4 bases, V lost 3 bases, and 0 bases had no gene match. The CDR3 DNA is TGTGCCAGCAGTTTGGGACAGGGGTACGAGCAGTACTTC. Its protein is CASSLGQGYEQYF.

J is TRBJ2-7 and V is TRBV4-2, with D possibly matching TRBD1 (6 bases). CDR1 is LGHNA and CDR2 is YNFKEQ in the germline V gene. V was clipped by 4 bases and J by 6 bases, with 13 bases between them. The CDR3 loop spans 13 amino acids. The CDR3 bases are TGTGCCAGCAGCCCACTACAGGGCTTCGAGCAGTACTTC. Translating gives CASSPLQGFEQYF.

CDR3 loop: CASSITPAGGPGEQYF. CDR3 nucleotide sequence: TGTGCCAGTAGTATAACACCAGCGGGAGGGCCTGGGGAGCAGTACTTC. V gene TRBV19 combines with J gene TRBJ2-7; 10 nucleotides align to TRBD2. The CDR3 totals 16 residues. CDR1 and CDR2 (germline): LNHDA, SQIVND (reference sequence). The J segment lost 7 bases and the V segment lost 2 bases, leaving 11 bases of the junction unmatched.

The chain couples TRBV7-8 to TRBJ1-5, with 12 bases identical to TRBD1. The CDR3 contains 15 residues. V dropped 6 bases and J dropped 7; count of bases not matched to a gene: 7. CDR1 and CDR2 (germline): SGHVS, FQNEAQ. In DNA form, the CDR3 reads TGTGCCAGCAGTCGGGGACAGGGGGCAGGGCAGCCCCAGCATTTT. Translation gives CASSRGQGAGQPQHF.

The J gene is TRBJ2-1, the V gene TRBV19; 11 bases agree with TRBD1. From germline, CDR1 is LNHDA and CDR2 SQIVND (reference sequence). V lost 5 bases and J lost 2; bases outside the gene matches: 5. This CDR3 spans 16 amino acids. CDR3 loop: CASSFGQGATYNEQFF. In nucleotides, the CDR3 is TGTGCCAGTAGTTTCGGACAGGGGGCAACCTACAATGAGCAGTTCTTC. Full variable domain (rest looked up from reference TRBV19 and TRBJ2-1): DGGITQSPKYLFRKEGQNVTLSCEQNLNHDAMYWYRQDPGQGLRLIYYSQIVNDFQKGDIAEGYSVSREKKESFPLTVTSAQKNPTAFYLCASSFGQGATYNEQFFGPGTRLTVL.

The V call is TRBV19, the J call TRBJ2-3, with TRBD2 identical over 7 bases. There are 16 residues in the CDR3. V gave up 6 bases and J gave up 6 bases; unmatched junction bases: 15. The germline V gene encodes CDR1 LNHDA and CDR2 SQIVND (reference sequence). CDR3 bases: TGTGCCAGTAGCTCACTAGCGTCGGCGTTGGTCGATACGCAGTATTTT. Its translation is CASSSLASALVDTQYF.

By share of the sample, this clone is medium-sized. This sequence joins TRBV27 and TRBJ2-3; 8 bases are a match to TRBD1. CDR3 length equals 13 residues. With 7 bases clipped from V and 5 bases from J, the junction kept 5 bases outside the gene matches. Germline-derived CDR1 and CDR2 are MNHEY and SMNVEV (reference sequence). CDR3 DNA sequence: TGTGCCAGCACAGGGGGCGCGGAAGATACGCAGTATTTT. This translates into CASTGGAEDTQYF.

The CDR3 spells CSVLAGGPDTQYF. For the CDR3, the DNA is TGCAGCGTCCTAGCGGGAGGGCCTGATACGCAGTATTTT. The J gene is TRBJ2-3, the V gene TRBV29-1, with TRBD2 matching over 12 bases. V gave up 6 bases and J gave up 6 bases; unmatched junction bases: 4. Germline CDR1 and CDR2: SQVTM and ANQGSEA. The CDR3 spans 13 residues.

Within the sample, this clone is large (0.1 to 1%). The CDR3 nucleotides read TGCAGCGTTGATTTCGGGAGGGCCTACGAGCAGTACTTC. Its protein is CSVDFGRAYEQYF. The chain is built from TRBV29-1 and TRBJ2-7, with 8 nucleotides matching TRBD2. Trimming at V came to 3 bases and at J to 2 bases, leaving 3 bases not matched to a gene. In germline, CDR1 is SQVTM, CDR2 ANQGSEA. This CDR3 is 13 amino acids long.

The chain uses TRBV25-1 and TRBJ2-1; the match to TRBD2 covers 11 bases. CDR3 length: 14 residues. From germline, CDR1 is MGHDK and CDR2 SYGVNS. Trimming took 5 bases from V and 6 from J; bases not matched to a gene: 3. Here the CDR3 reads CASSYSGRANEQFF. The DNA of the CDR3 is TGTGCCAGCAGTTATAGCGGGAGGGCCAATGAGCAGTTCTTC.

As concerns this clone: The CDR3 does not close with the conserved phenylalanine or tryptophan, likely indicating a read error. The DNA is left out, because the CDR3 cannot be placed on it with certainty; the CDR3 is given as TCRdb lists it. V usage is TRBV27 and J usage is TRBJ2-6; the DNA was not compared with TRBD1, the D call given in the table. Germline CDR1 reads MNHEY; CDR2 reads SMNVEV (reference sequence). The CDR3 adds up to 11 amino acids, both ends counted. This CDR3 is CASSQPGQGRL.

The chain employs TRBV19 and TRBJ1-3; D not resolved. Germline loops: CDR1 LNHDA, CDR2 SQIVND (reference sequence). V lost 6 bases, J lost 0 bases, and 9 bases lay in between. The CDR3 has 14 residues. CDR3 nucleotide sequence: TGTGCCAGTAGCCCGGGAAGCTCTGGAAACACCATATATTTT. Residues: CASSPGSSGNTIYF. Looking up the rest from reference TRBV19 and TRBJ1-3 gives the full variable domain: DGGITQSPKYLFRKEGQNVTLSCEQNLNHDAMYWYRQDPGQGLRLIYYSQIVNDFQKGDIAEGYSVSREKKESFPLTVTSAQKNPTAFYLCASSPGSSGNTIYFGEGSWLTVV.

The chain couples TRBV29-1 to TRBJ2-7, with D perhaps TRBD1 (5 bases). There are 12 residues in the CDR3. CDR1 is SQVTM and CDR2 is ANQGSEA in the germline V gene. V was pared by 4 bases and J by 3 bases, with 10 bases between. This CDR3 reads CSVVLQGYEQYF. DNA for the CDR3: TGCAGCGTTGTACTTCAGGGCTACGAGCAGTACTTC.

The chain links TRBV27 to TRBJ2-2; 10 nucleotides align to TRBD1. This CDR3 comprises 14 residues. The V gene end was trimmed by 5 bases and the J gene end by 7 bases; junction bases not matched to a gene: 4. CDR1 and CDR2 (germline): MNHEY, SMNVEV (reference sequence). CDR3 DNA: TGTGCCAGCAGTCCGGGACAGGGGTTCGGGGAGCTGTTTTTT. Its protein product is CASSPGQGFGELFF.

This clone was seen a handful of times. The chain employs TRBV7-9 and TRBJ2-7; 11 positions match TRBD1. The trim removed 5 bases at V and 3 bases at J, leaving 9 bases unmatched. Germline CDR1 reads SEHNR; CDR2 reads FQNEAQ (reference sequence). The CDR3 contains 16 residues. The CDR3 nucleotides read TGTGCCAGCAGCACGACTTCCGGGACAGGGGGCTACGAGCAGTACTTC. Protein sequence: CASSTTSGTGGYEQYF. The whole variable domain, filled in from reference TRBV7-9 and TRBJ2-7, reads DTGVSQNPRHKITKRGQNVTFRCDPISEHNRLYWYRQTLGQGPEFLTYFQNEAQLEKSRLLSDRFSAERPKGSFSTLEIQRTEQGDSAMYLCASSTTSGTGGYEQYFGPGTRLTVT.

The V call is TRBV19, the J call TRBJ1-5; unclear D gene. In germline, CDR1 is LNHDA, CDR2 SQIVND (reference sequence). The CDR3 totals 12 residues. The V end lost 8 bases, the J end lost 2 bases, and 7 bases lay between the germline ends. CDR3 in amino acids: CASRQGNQPQHF. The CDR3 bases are TGTGCCAGTCGTCAGGGCAATCAGCCCCAGCATTTT.

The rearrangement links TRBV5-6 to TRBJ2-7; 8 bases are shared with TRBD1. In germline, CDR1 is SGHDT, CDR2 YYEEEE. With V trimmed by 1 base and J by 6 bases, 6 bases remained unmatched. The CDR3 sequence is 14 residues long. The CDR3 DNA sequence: TGTGCCAGCAGCTTGCCGGACAGGGAAGGCGAGCAGTACTTC. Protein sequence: CASSLPDREGEQYF.

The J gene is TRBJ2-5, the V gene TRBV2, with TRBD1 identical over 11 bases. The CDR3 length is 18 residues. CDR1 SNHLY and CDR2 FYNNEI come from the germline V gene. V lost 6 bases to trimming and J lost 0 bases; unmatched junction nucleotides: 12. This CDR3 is CASSVSDRGRGYQETQYF. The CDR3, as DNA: TGTGCCAGCAGCGTTTCGGACAGGGGGCGAGGGTACCAAGAGACCCAGTACTTC.

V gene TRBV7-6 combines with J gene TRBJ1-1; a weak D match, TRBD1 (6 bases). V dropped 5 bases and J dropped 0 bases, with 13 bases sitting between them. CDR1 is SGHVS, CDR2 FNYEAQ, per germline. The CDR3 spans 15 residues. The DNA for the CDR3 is TGTGCCAGCAGCCCCGAGACAGGCTTGAACACTGAAGCTTTCTTT. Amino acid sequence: CASSPETGLNTEAFF.

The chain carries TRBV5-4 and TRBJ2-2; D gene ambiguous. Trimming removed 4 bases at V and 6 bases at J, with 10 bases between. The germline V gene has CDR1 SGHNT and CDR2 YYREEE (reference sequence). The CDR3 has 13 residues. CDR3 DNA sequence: TGTGCCAGCAGCCTGAGGATGTCCGGGGAGCTGTTTTTT. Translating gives CASSLRMSGELFF.